Listed below are T cell receptor beta chains from one sample, sequenced in a study of molecular identifiers for immune sequencing clone quantification. TCRdb fed the PCR reads into MiXCR, producing one record per CDR3 protein. The top ten hold around 1.1% of the sample, which has fewer than 100,000 distinct CDR3 sequences, 21% seen once. The specimen sequenced was naive CD8+ T cells from blood, with Jurkat cell RNA spiked in. These receptors were collected from a human donor in good health. Some libraries in this study had Jurkat cell RNA spiked in. Each CDR3 is given with its conserved first and last residue. The D gene is left open where the match is weak. A row's size may be missing; if present it is once, few, many or a size class.

few	TRBV27	TRBJ1-5	.	13	CASSLWPNQPQHF	TGTGCCAGCAGTTTATGGCCGAATCAGCCCCAGCATTTT
many	TRBV11-2	TRBJ2-7	TRBD1	17	CASSTIPPTGPPYEQYF	TGTGCCAGCAGTACTATCCCACCGACAGGGCCCCCCTACGAGCAGTACTTC
many	TRBV10-1	TRBJ2-3	TRBD2	15	CASSDYGGGTDTQYF	TGCGCCAGCAGTGATTACGGGGGGGGCACAGATACGCAGTATTTT
.	TRBV12-3/TRBV12-4	TRBJ2-7	TRBD1	13	CASSEYRGYEQYF	TGTGCCAGCAGTGAATACAGGGGCTACGAGCAGTACTTC
many	TRBV7-6	TRBJ2-2	.	13	CASSPKNTGELFF	TGTGCCAGCAGCCCCAAAAACACCGGGGAGCTGTTTTTT
many	TRBV7-2	TRBJ2-7	.	14	CASSLAQGVNEQYF	TGTGCCAGCAGCTTAGCACAGGGTGTCAACGAGCAGTACTTC
many	TRBV6-5	TRBJ2-3	.	15	CASSYLGGGTDTQYF	TGTGCCAGCAGTTACCTCGGCGGAGGCACAGATACGCAGTATTTT
.	TRBV28	TRBJ2-3	.	15	CASSYRWGNTDTQYF	TGTGCCAGCAGTTACCGTTGGGGGAACACAGATACGCAGTATTTT
many	TRBV29-1	TRBJ2-2	TRBD2	14	CSVEYREGSRELFF	TGCAGCGTTGAGTATCGGGAGGGATCCAGGGAGCTGTTTTTT
few	TRBV20-1	TRBJ2-7	.	12	CSAFLAPYEQYF	TGCAGTGCTTTCCTAGCCCCCTACGAGCAGTACTTC
few	TRBV7-9	TRBJ2-5	TRBD2	15	CASSPRTSGTETQYF	TGTGCCAGCAGCCCAAGGACTAGCGGGACGGAGACCCAGTACTTC
.	TRBV4-1	TRBJ2-7	.	15	CASSQGEGPAYEQYF	TGCGCCAGCAGCCAAGGTGAGGGGCCAGCCTACGAGCAGTACTTC
many	TRBV12-5	TRBJ2-3	TRBD1	17	CASGLVSTGVSTDTQYF	TGTGCTAGTGGTTTGGTCTCCACAGGGGTTAGCACAGATACGCAGTATTTT
.	TRBV5-1	TRBJ2-7	TRBD2	20	CASSAQILLAGVPSSYEQYF	TGCGCCAGCAGTGCCCAGATTTTACTAGCGGGAGTGCCGAGCTCCTACGAGCAGTACTTC
many	TRBV6-1	TRBJ1-4	.	16	CASTQTPAATNEKLFF	TGTGCCAGCACCCAAACCCCGGCAGCGACTAATGAAAAACTGTTTTTT
many	TRBV20-1	TRBJ2-5	TRBD2	16	CSASNVRLAGAETQYF	TGCAGTGCTAGTAACGTTAGACTAGCGGGGGCAGAGACCCAGTACTTC
.	TRBV9	TRBJ1-1	TRBD1	18	CASSPTRASGGGDTEAFF	TGTGCCAGCAGCCCAACCCGGGCATCAGGGGGCGGTGACACTGAAGCTTTCTTT
many	TRBV4-1	TRBJ1-2	.	13	CASRQAGQYGYTF	TGCGCCAGCAGACAAGCGGGGCAGTATGGCTACACCTTC
many	TRBV4-3	TRBJ1-1	.	14	CASSLYRGGTEAFF	TGCGCCAGCAGCCTATATCGGGGCGGCACTGAAGCTTTCTTT
.	TRBV6-5	TRBJ2-5	.	15	CASSPYGTPSETQYF	TGTGCCAGCAGCCCATACGGGACACCCAGTGAGACCCAGTACTTC
many	TRBV29-1	TRBJ2-2	.	12	CSVAGETGELFF	TGCAGCGTTGCGGGGGAGACCGGGGAGCTGTTTTTT
many	TRBV7-2	TRBJ2-5	TRBD2	16	CASSTRLAEIQETQYF	TGTGCCAGCAGCACAAGACTAGCGGAGATCCAAGAGACCCAGTACTTC
.	TRBV19	TRBJ1-1	TRBD1	14	CASSPWKGATEAFF	TGTGCCAGTAGTCCCTGGAAGGGGGCCACTGAAGCTTTCTTT
many	TRBV19	TRBJ2-5	.	13	CASSIQQQETQYF	TGTGCCAGTAGTATACAACAGCAAGAGACCCAGTACTTC
many	TRBV2	TRBJ1-4	.	14	CASSDDSFNEKLFF	TGTGCCAGCAGTGACGACAGTTTTAATGAAAAACTGTTTTTT
many	TRBV7-2	TRBJ2-1	.	13	CASSLALYNEQFF	TGTGCCAGCAGCTTAGCGCTATACAATGAGCAGTTCTTC
few	TRBV7-2	TRBJ2-5	.	16	CASSLDEAGGGETQYF	TGTGCCAGCAGCCTCGACGAAGCGGGTGGAGGAGAGACCCAGTACTTC
many	TRBV7-3	TRBJ1-1	TRBD1	14	CASSPTDRATEAFF	TGTGCCAGCAGCCCTACGGACAGGGCCACTGAAGCTTTCTTT
many	TRBV7-2	TRBJ2-3	.	14	CASSSAIYTDTQYF	TGTGCCAGCAGCTCTGCTATTTACACAGATACGCAGTATTTT
many	TRBV24-1	TRBJ2-3	.	13	CATGEISTDTQYF	TGTGCCACCGGGGAGATAAGCACAGATACGCAGTATTTT
many	TRBV6-5	TRBJ2-3	.	17	CASSYSNVGGSTDTQYF	TGTGCCAGCAGTTACTCGAATGTTGGCGGGAGCACAGATACGCAGTATTTT